Shown below are 24 T cell receptor beta chains from a single sample sequenced in a study of shared clonotypes between healthy human individuals. Sequencing used immunoSEQ multiplex PCR; TCRdb keeps in-frame clones, though not all of them. The sample holds under 600,000 clones, more than 95% seen once. Sample: naive CD4+ T cells sorted from blood. Subset indicated: CD45RA+ positively selected. All receptors come from a woman aged 25 to 39 in good health.

The chain employs TRBV2 and TRBJ2-7; D not certain. This CDR3 contains 18 residues. V lost 5 bases and J lost 7, with 30 bases in between. In germline, CDR1 is SNHLY, CDR2 FYNNEI. The DNA for the CDR3 is TGTGCCAGCAGTTTCTTCCCCGCGCTCGTGCCGAAGGGTGGGGAGCAGTACTTC. As protein: CASSFFPALVPKGGEQYF.

The chain combines TRBV28 with TRBJ2-1; D might be TRBD1 or TRBD2, each matching 6 bases. V lost 6 bases and J 0 bases, leaving 24 bases between the germline ends. The CDR3 is 19 residues long. In germline, CDR1 is MDHEN, CDR2 SYDVKM. The chain's CDR3 is CASRPLRGEPRSSYNEQFF. The CDR3 region has the DNA TGTGCCAGCAGGCCTCTTAGGGGGGAGCCCCGGAGCTCCTACAATGAGCAGTTCTTC.

The chain carries TRBV6-5 and TRBJ2-2; tentatively, D is TRBD1 (5 bases). V dropped 2 bases and J dropped 5 bases, with 9 bases sitting between them. From germline, CDR1 is MNHEY and CDR2 SVGAGI. The CDR3 sequence is 14 residues long. The CDR3 here is CASSYRRQTGELFF. The CDR3 bases are TGTGCCAGCAGTTACAGACGACAGACCGGGGAGCTGTTTTTT.

This clone has a single count. This chain connects TRBV19 to TRBJ1-1; 8 bases match TRBD1. CDR1 and CDR2 from the germline V gene are LNHDA and SQIVND (reference sequence). Trimming at V came to 1 base and at J to 4 bases, leaving 14 bases not matched to a gene. This CDR3 has 18 amino acids. The CDR3 reads CASSIVGAGQGASTEAFF. CDR3 bases: TGTGCCAGTAGTATAGTTGGGGCCGGTCAGGGGGCGAGCACTGAAGCTTTCTTT.

This sequence joins TRBV6-6 and TRBJ2-1, with 7 nucleotides matching TRBD1. Per germline, CDR1 MNHNY and CDR2 SVGAGI (reference sequence). V gave up 7 bases and J gave up 10 bases; unmatched junction bases: 10. The CDR3 spans 13 residues. As DNA, the CDR3 is TGTGCCAGCAAACGCAAAACAGGGGTCGAGCAGTTCTTC. Translating it yields CASKRKTGVEQFF.

The rearrangement links TRBV6-1 to TRBJ2-3, with 9 nucleotides matching TRBD2. CDR1 is MNHNS, CDR2 SASEGT, per germline. The CDR3 loop spans 13 amino acids. V gave up 6 bases and J gave up 6 bases; unmatched junction bases: 4. Written as DNA, the CDR3 is TGTGCCAGCAGCTTAGCGGGAGTGGATACGCAGTATTTT. This sequence encodes CASSLAGVDTQYF.

DNA for the CDR3: TGTGCCAGCAACCCAACTAGCGGGGGACACTACGAGCAGTACTTC. This codes for CASNPTSGGHYEQYF. The chain combines TRBV6-5 with TRBJ2-7, with TRBD2 matching over 11 bases. Trimming removed 7 bases from V and 3 bases from J; junction bases left unmatched: 8. The CDR3 runs to 15 residues. Germline V gene data show CDR1 as MNHEY and CDR2 as SVGAGI.

V usage is TRBV5-4 and J usage is TRBJ2-3; no clear D. The V end lost 4 bases, the J end lost 4 bases, and 7 bases lay between the germline ends. Germline V gives CDR1 SGHNT, CDR2 YYREEE (reference sequence). CDR3 length equals 12 residues. CDR3 bases: TGTGCCAGCAGCCCGTGGGCAGATACGCAGTATTTT. Protein: CASSPWADTQYF.

The chain couples TRBV10-2 to TRBJ1-5; no definite D call. Trimming stripped 3 bases from V and 2 bases from J, with 5 bases between. The CDR3 runs 13 residues. Germline values: CDR1 WSHSY, CDR2 SAAADI. CDR3: CASSDRGNQPQHF. In nucleotides, the CDR3 is TGCGCCAGCAGTGATCGGGGCAATCAGCCCCAGCATTTT.

The chain joins TRBV10-3 to TRBJ2-3; D remains unclear. The CDR3 consists of 13 residues. Germline loops: CDR1 ENHRY, CDR2 SYGVKD. The V end was cut by 0 bases, the J end by 9 bases, with 10 bases between. This CDR3 is CAISESGSMTQYF. CDR3 nucleotides: TGTGCCATCAGTGAGTCAGGCTCAATGACGCAGTATTTT.

Concerning this clone itself: Distinct nucleotide sequences in the sample also encode this CDR3. The V and J genes are TRBV5-1 and TRBJ2-2; TRBD1 is a possible D gene (5 bases). This CDR3 is 15 amino acids long. V lost 0 bases, J lost 1 base, and 7 bases lay in between. The germline CDR1 and CDR2 sequences are SGHRS and YFSETQ. The CDR3 is CASSLDTGNTGELFF. The DNA for the CDR3 is TGCGCCAGCAGCTTGGATACAGGGAACACCGGGGAGCTGTTTTTT.

The gene calls are TRBV7-9 and TRBJ2-5; 8 bases fit TRBD1. Looked up from germline, CDR1 is SEHNR and CDR2 is FQNEAQ (reference sequence). This CDR3 comprises 15 residues. After removal of 8 bases from V and 4 bases from J, the junction contained 12 bases not matched to a gene. The CDR3 region is CASAPFQGAGETQYF. The DNA for the CDR3 is TGTGCCAGCGCACCCTTCCAGGGGGCAGGAGAGACCCAGTACTTC. Full variable domain (outside the CDR3, taken from reference TRBV7-9 and TRBJ2-5): DTGVSQNPRHKITKRGQNVTFRCDPISEHNRLYWYRQTLGQGPEFLTYFQNEAQLEKSRLLSDRFSAERPKGSFSTLEIQRTEQGDSAMYLCASAPFQGAGETQYFGPGTRLLVL.

This chain uses TRBV5-8 with TRBJ2-1; the match to TRBD2 covers 9 bases. Germline V CDR1 and CDR2: SGHTS, YDEGEE. Trimming took 1 base from V and 5 from J; bases not matched to a gene: 4. This CDR3 is built from 15 residues. Written as DNA, the CDR3 is TGTGCCAGCAGCTTGCCTAGCGGGGCGGACAATGAGCAGTTCTTC. This gives the protein CASSLPSGADNEQFF.

Here the CDR3 DNA reads TGTGCCAGGAGGGAGACCCAGTACTTC. Protein: CARRETQYF. V is TRBV28 and J is TRBJ2-5, with unresolved D. The CDR3 has 9 amino acids. Trimming removed 9 bases at V and 5 bases at J, with 4 bases between. Germline V lookup: CDR1 MDHEN, CDR2 SYDVKM.

The chain links TRBV7-2 to TRBJ2-3; D remains unclear. The CDR3 runs to 13 residues. Germline assignment: CDR1 SGHTA and CDR2 FQGNSA. Trimming took 5 bases from V and 1 from J, leaving 7 bases between them. The CDR3 sequence is CASSHRGTDTQYF. CDR3 nucleotides: TGTGCCAGCAGCCACCGGGGCACAGATACGCAGTATTTT. Full variable domain (missing parts from reference TRBV7-2 and TRBJ2-3): GAGVSQSPSNKVTEKGKDVELRCDPISGHTALYWYRQSLGQGLEFLIYFQGNSAPDKSGLPSDRFSAERTGGSVSTLTIQRTQQEDSAVYLCASSHRGTDTQYFGPGTRLTVL.

CDR3 nucleotide sequence: TGTGCCAGCACCGGACTAGCAGGTTACAATGAGCAGTTCTTC. Translated, it gives CASTGLAGYNEQFF. This sequence joins TRBV5-4 and TRBJ2-1; the match to TRBD2 covers 8 bases. CDR3 length: 14 residues. V lost 6 bases to trimming and J lost 4 bases; unmatched junction nucleotides: 6. The germline V gene encodes CDR1 SGHNT and CDR2 YYREEE (reference sequence).

CDR3 loop: CASSSIGTRSYNEQFF. CDR3 DNA: TGTGCCAGCAGTTCCATAGGGACCCGCTCCTACAATGAGCAGTTCTTC. The chain uses TRBV28 and TRBJ2-1; D is tentatively TRBD1 or TRBD2 (5 bases each). Between the trimmed V and J ends, which lost 4 bases and 0 bases, there was a span of 13 bases. The CDR3 sequence is 16 residues long. CDR1 and CDR2 (germline): MDHEN, SYDVKM.

V and J are TRBV11-2 and TRBJ1-2; D unclear. The germline V and J ends were trimmed by 5 bases and 4 bases, with 20 bases remaining between them. The CDR3 is 16 amino acids. CDR1 and CDR2 (germline): SGHAT, FQNNGV. CDR3 coding DNA: TGTGCCAGCAGCGACCATGGAACAAGAAAGACCTATGGCTACACCTTC. Translated: CASSDHGTRKTYGYTF.

The rearrangement uses TRBV19 and TRBJ1-2; 8 positions agree with TRBD1. After removal of 5 bases from V and 1 base from J, the junction contained 3 bases not matched to a gene. Germline CDR1 LNHDA, CDR2 SQIVND (reference sequence). The CDR3 sequence is 14 residues long. The CDR3 reads CASSRTGGNYGYTF. The CDR3 nucleotides are TGTGCCAGTAGTCGAACAGGGGGTAACTATGGCTACACCTTC.

The rearrangement uses TRBV4-1 and TRBJ2-1; 7 positions agree with TRBD2. The V gene's germline CDR1 is MGHRA and CDR2 YSYEKL. The CDR3 covers 15 residues. The V segment lost 1 base and the J segment 5 bases; nucleotides outside the gene matches: 5. DNA of the CDR3: TGCGCCAGCAGCCAAGGCGGGAGACCCGACAATGAGCAGTTCTTC. As protein: CASSQGGRPDNEQFF.

This clone was counted a few times. The chain couples TRBV14 to TRBJ2-3; tentative D call: TRBD2 (5 bases). The CDR3 has 16 amino acids. Germline-derived CDR1 and CDR2 are SGHDN and FVKESK. V was cut by 1 base and J by 5 bases, with 16 bases left in between. The CDR3 coding sequence is TGTGCCAGCAGCCAAGGGGGATCGGGGTACCAAGATACGCAGTATTTT. This translates into CASSQGGSGYQDTQYF.

The rearrangement links TRBV7-9 to TRBJ2-3; no clear D gene. Germline V gives CDR1 SEHNR, CDR2 FQNEAQ (reference sequence). V was trimmed by 0 bases and J by 0 bases, leaving 7 bases between them. CDR3 length: 15 residues. The CDR3 bases are TGTGCCAGCAGCTTAGCCAGAGTCAGCACAGATACGCAGTATTTT. As protein: CASSLARVSTDTQYF.

This chain uses TRBV6-1 with TRBJ2-1; 8 bases line up with TRBD2. The J segment lost 7 bases and the V segment lost 3 bases, leaving 11 bases of the junction unmatched. CDR3 length equals 16 residues. Per the germline V gene, CDR1 is MNHNS and CDR2 is SASEGT. The CDR3 loop is CASSDAGTRNGNEQFF. The CDR3 DNA sequence: TGTGCCAGCAGTGATGCCGGGACTAGGAATGGTAATGAGCAGTTCTTC.

The CDR3 region is CASSLIGGPGGDTQYF. CDR3 coding DNA: TGCGCCAGCAGCTTGATTGGCGGACCGGGGGGAGATACGCAGTATTTT. The gene calls are TRBV5-1 and TRBJ2-3, with TRBD2 identical over 7 bases. Germline assignment: CDR1 SGHRS and CDR2 YFSETQ. The CDR3 is 16 residues long. V lost 1 base and J lost 5; bases outside the gene matches: 10.